This is a list of T cell receptor beta chains from one sample in a study of T cell responses to AZD1222 COVID-19 vaccine. Some clones are missing from TCRdb's copy, which holds only in-frame ones; the method was immunoSEQ multiplex PCR. This sample yields about 110,000 clones, of which approximately 85% are seen a single time; 5% to 7% belongs to the top ten. Sequencing was performed on peripheral blood, taken on day 0 of AZD1222 vaccination. The receptors were sampled from an adult in good health. The CDR3 runs from the conserved cysteine through the conserved F or W. D genes are given only for firm matches. Clone size is given for some rows only: seen once, a few or many times, or a class if the clone is expanded.

D: .; size: .; V: TRBV28; J: TRBJ1-2; CDR3: CASMRGQRYGYTF; DNA: TGTGCCAGCATGCGGGGACAAAGATATGGCTACACCTTC
D: TRBD1; size: .; V: TRBV6-5; J: TRBJ2-1; CDR3: CASSLDRDSYNEQFF; DNA: TGTGCCAGCAGCCTAGACAGGGACTCCTACAATGAGCAGTTCTTC
D: .; size: .; V: TRBV9; J: TRBJ1-2; CDR3: CASSLPDPLDGYTF; DNA: TGTGCCAGCAGCCTACCCGACCCGCTGGATGGCTACACCTTC
D: .; size: .; V: TRBV11-2; J: TRBJ2-2; CDR3: CASSLGRQRSGELFF; DNA: TGTGCCAGCAGCTTGGGGAGACAGAGGTCTGGGGAGCTGTTTTTT
D: TRBD1; size: .; V: TRBV2; J: TRBJ1-1; CDR3: CASKGETGVFTSEAFF; DNA: TGTGCCAGCAAGGGGGAGACAGGGGTGTTCACATCTGAAGCTTTCTTT
D: .; size: .; V: TRBV12-5; J: TRBJ1-2; CDR3: CASGLAGVDYGYTF; DNA: TGTGCTAGTGGTTTGGCAGGGGTGGACTATGGCTACACCTTC
D: .; size: once; V: TRBV11-2; J: TRBJ2-7; CDR3: CASSLQGHGAYEQYF; DNA: TGTGCCAGCAGCTTACAGGGCCATGGGGCCTACGAGCAGTACTTC
D: TRBD1; size: once; V: TRBV7-9; J: TRBJ2-7; CDR3: CASSYTGVEQYF; DNA: TGTGCCAGCAGCTATACAGGGGTCGAGCAGTACTTC
D: .; size: .; V: TRBV11-2; J: TRBJ2-7; CDR3: CASSLDFGAGYEQYF; DNA: TGTGCCAGCAGCTTAGATTTCGGGGCGGGGTACGAGCAGTACTTC
D: .; size: .; V: TRBV6-5; J: TRBJ2-7; CDR3: CASSPVGYEQYF; DNA: TGTGCCAGCAGCCCCGTTGGGTACGAGCAGTACTTC
D: TRBD1; size: .; V: TRBV6-1; J: TRBJ1-5; CDR3: CASSEVQAGGNQPQHF; DNA: TGTGCCAGCAGTGAAGTGCAGGCAGGGGGAAATCAGCCCCAGCATTTT
D: .; size: few; V: TRBV6-4; J: TRBJ2-2; CDR3: CASGTTNTGELFF; DNA: TGTGCCAGCGGGACAACGAACACCGGGGAGCTGTTTTTT